This T cell receptor (beta chain) comes out of a study of vaccination effects on CD4 cells after COVID-19. Regarding this clone: What it binds is not known.

Viral peptide pools were used in the ViraFEST assay to expand antigen-specific CD4+ T cells, and sequencing came afterward. The culture ran for roughly 10 days before CD4+ T cells were isolated. Nucleocapsid antibodies were negative in the vaccine recipients, who had never had SARS-CoV-2 infection. Roughly 2.1 million PBMC per well received 10 IU/ml IL-2 and around 11 ug/ml peptides in culture. It was on days 3 and 7 that half the medium was replaced with IL-2 medium. Deletions cut 0 bases from V and 5 bases from J, with 7 bases between. There are 13 residues in the CDR3. In germline, CDR1 is SGHDN, CDR2 FVKESK. Study conclusions and caveats: After vaccination, at late timepoints, clones induced by infection and by vaccine contracted markedly.

Sequenced by immunoSEQ multiplex PCR; TCRdb stores in-frame clones only, minus some. The table records about 79,000 clones, around 76% of them present only once. Specimen: CD4+ T cells from PBMCs cultured with HCoV-229E spike peptides, collected before COVID-19 vaccination. This TCR derives from a human donor who received a COVID-19 vaccine. The gene calls are TRBV14 and TRBJ2-5; D is undetermined. DNA for the CDR3: TGTGCCAGCAGCCAAGAGGTCTTGGAGACCCAGTACTTC. This gives the protein CASSQEVLETQYF.